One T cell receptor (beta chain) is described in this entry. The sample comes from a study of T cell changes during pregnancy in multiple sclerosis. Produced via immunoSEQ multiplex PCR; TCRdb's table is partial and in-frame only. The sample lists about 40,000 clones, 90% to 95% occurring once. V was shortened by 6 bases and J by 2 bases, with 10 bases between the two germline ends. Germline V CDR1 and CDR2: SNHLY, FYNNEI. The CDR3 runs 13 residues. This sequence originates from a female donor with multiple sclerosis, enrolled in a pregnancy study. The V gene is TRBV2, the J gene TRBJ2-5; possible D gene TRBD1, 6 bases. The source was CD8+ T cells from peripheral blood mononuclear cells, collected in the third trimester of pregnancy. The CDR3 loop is CASRIRGQETQYF. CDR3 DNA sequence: TGTGCCAGCAGAATTAGGGGGCAAGAGACCCAGTACTTC.